This T cell receptor beta chain was profiled in a study of vaccination and CD4 T cells after COVID-19. As for the study in general: Convalescent patients gave post-COVID blood a median roughly 96 days post-diagnosis, range 35 to 161.

Specified treatment: roughly ten-day PBMC culture with coronavirus spike peptide pools or control peptides (ViraFEST assay). ViraFEST expanded antigen-specific T cells with peptide pools, then sequenced TCRs. Trimming took 2 bases from V and 1 from J, leaving 14 bases between them. Germline V gives CDR1 MNHEY, CDR2 SVGAGI. This CDR3 comprises 16 residues. An Oncomine TCR Beta short-read assay was used to sequence the DNA from cultured CD4+ T cells. TCRdb passed the PCR reads through MiXCR, listing each CDR3 protein once. The sample contains approximately 11,000 distinct CDR3 sequences, approximately 62% of which appear only once. About this clonotype: The antigen remains unidentified.

Sequencing input: CD4+ T cells from blood, cultured in vitro. This chain connects TRBV6-5 to TRBJ1-1; perhaps TRBD1 as D (5 bases). The receptor was derived from a human donor who had recovered from COVID-19. CDR3 protein: CASSYGGLGSNTEAFF. CDR3 coding DNA: TGTGCCAGCAGTTACGGGGGATTGGGTTCGAACACTGAAGCTTTCTTT.